This T cell receptor beta chain was captured by sequencing in a study of identifying expanded T cells in peripheral blood. CDR3 size: 19 residues. Trimming left V 2 bases short and J 7 bases short, with 29 bases between. The germline gives CDR1 SGHNT, CDR2 YENEEA. Some clones are missing from TCRdb's copy, which holds only in-frame ones; the method was immunoSEQ multiplex PCR. The top ten hold around 5.2% of the sample, which has over 80,000 clones, roughly 86% seen once. The receptor was isolated from a person aged 18-69 years in good health. J is TRBJ1-2 and V is TRBV11-3; weak D call: TRBD1 (6 bases). Sequencing was performed on blood. The CDR3: CASSLPILNHDRFLCGYTF. The CDR3 region has the DNA TGTGCCAGCAGCTTACCGATCCTCAACCACGACAGGTTCTTATGTGGCTACACCTTC.